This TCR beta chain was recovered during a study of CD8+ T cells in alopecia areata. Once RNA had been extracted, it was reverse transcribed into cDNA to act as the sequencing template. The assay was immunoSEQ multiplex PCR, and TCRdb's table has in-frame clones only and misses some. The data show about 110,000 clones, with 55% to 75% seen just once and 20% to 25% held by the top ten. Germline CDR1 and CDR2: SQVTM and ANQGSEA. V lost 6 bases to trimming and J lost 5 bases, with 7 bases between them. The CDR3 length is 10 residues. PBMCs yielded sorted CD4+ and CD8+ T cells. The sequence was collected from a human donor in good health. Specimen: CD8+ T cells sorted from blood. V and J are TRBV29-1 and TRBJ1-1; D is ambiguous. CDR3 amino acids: CSVASTEAFF. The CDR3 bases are TGCAGCGTCGCGTCTACTGAAGCTTTCTTT.